This is a list of T cell receptor beta chains from one sample in a study of T cell changes during pregnancy in multiple sclerosis. Method: immunoSEQ multiplex PCR; TCRdb's copy keeps in-frame clones and lacks some. The sample has about 43,000 clones, around 90% seen once. The sample taken for sequencing was PBMCs (not recorded whether the cells were cultured). Source of these receptors: a female donor with multiple sclerosis, enrolled in a pregnancy study. Each CDR3 is given with its conserved first and last residue. The order of the fields is CDR3 protein, CDR3 DNA, D gene, clone size, J gene, V gene. D genes are given only for firm matches. Expanded clones are given a class, and other clones once, few, many or no size at all.

CDR3 protein: CSVERREGNEQFF
CDR3 DNA: TGCAGCGTTGAAAGGCGGGAGGGCAATGAGCAGTTCTTC
D gene: TRBD2
clone size: NA
J gene: TRBJ2-1
V gene: TRBV29-1

CDR3 protein: CASSPGGPHNEQFF
CDR3 DNA: TGTGCCAGCTCCCCGGGGGGACCACACAATGAGCAGTTCTTC
D gene: TRBD2
clone size: NA
J gene: TRBJ2-1
V gene: TRBV27

CDR3 protein: CASRDRGGEKNTEAFF
CDR3 DNA: TGCGCCAGCAGAGACCGGGGGGGGGAAAAGAACACTGAAGCTTTCTTT
D gene: NA
clone size: once
J gene: TRBJ1-1
V gene: TRBV10-2

CDR3 protein: CASSLGPQGWDEQYF
CDR3 DNA: TGTGCCAGCAGCTTGGGACCCCAGGGCTGGGACGAGCAGTACTTC
D gene: NA
clone size: NA
J gene: TRBJ2-7
V gene: TRBV5-4

CDR3 protein: CASSSGLAGQETQYF
CDR3 DNA: TGCGCCAGCAGCTCCGGACTAGCGGGACAAGAGACCCAGTACTTC
D gene: TRBD2
clone size: once
J gene: TRBJ2-5
V gene: TRBV10-1

CDR3 protein: CASSRLAASDGSYEQYF
CDR3 DNA: TGCGCCAGCAGTCGACTGGCGGCTTCAGATGGCTCCTACGAGCAGTACTTC
D gene: NA
clone size: NA
J gene: TRBJ2-7
V gene: TRBV5-1

CDR3 protein: CASSRTGANVLTF
CDR3 DNA: TGTGCCAGCAGCCGAACTGGGGCCAACGTCCTGACTTTC
D gene: NA
clone size: NA
J gene: TRBJ2-6
V gene: TRBV9

CDR3 protein: CASSQSMGLAGVNGELFF
CDR3 DNA: TGCGCCAGCAGCCAATCTATGGGACTAGCGGGAGTCAACGGGGAGCTGTTTTTT
D gene: TRBD2
clone size: once
J gene: TRBJ2-2
V gene: TRBV4-1

CDR3 protein: CASSPAGTPHNEQFF
CDR3 DNA: TGTGCCAGCAGCCCGGCCGGGACTCCGCACAATGAGCAGTTCTTC
D gene: NA
clone size: NA
J gene: TRBJ2-1
V gene: TRBV11-1

CDR3 protein: CASSSGASYQPQHF
CDR3 DNA: TGTGCCAGCAGCTCGGGGGCCTCCTATCAGCCCCAGCATTTT
D gene: NA
clone size: NA
J gene: TRBJ1-5
V gene: TRBV5-5

CDR3 protein: CASSEAGGDTEAFF
CDR3 DNA: TGCGCCAGCAGTGAGGCAGGGGGAGACACTGAAGCTTTCTTT
D gene: TRBD1
clone size: NA
J gene: TRBJ1-1
V gene: TRBV10-2

CDR3 protein: CASRREGETQYF
CDR3 DNA: TGTGCCAGCAGAAGGGAAGGAGAGACCCAGTACTTC
D gene: NA
clone size: NA
J gene: TRBJ2-5
V gene: TRBV2

CDR3 protein: CASLTGQRGTGELFF
CDR3 DNA: TGTGCCAGCCTAACGGGACAGAGGGGAACCGGGGAGCTGTTTTTT
D gene: TRBD1
clone size: NA
J gene: TRBJ2-2
V gene: TRBV28

CDR3 protein: CASRWQEKNYGYTF
CDR3 DNA: TGTGCCAGCAGGTGGCAGGAGAAAAACTATGGCTACACCTTC
D gene: NA
clone size: once
J gene: TRBJ1-2
V gene: TRBV6-1

CDR3 protein: CASSLGQGYQPQHF
CDR3 DNA: TGTGCCAGCAGTTTGGGACAGGGGTATCAGCCCCAGCATTTT
D gene: TRBD1
clone size: NA
J gene: TRBJ1-5
V gene: TRBV28

CDR3 protein: CASSTLAGDSGNEQFF
CDR3 DNA: TGTGCCAGCAGTACCTTAGCGGGAGATTCGGGCAATGAGCAGTTCTTC
D gene: TRBD2
clone size: NA
J gene: TRBJ2-1
V gene: TRBV6-4